The following is a T cell receptor beta chain sequence with its context. The antigen remains undetermined. This record belongs to a study of shared clonotypes between healthy human individuals. General study findings and limits: Naive subsets generally had larger estimated richness than memory subsets. Rarefaction demonstrated incomplete sorted-subset sequencing despite large depth. Blood alone was sampled, and tissue repertoires likely differ.

Cells designated naive CD8 were CD45RO-negative and were positively selected for CCR7, with terminally differentiated effector memory CD45RA+ cells excluded. Between the trimmed V and J ends, which lost 5 bases and 6 bases, there was a span of 16 bases. This CDR3 comprises 15 residues. Germline V gene lookup returns CDR1 LNHNV and CDR2 YYDKDF (reference sequence). At a deep level, the assay was run. The data were produced by immunoSEQ multiplex PCR, yet TCRdb's version contains in-frame clones alone and is incomplete. This table holds hundreds of thousands of clones, just over 90% found once. The receptor was isolated from a young man in good health. This chain joins TRBV15 and TRBJ2-2; D is perhaps TRBD2 (6 bases). Sequencing used naive CD8+ T cells sorted from blood. CDR3 nucleotides: TGTGCCACCAGCGGGGGGATTGTGGGTGCCGGGGAGCTGTTTTTT. Its translation: CATSGGIVGAGELFF. Full variable domain (rest looked up from reference TRBV15 and TRBJ2-2): DAMVIQNPRYQVTQFGKPVTLSCSQTLNHNVMYWYQQKSSQAPKLLFHYYDKDFNNEADTPDNFQSRRPNTSFCFLDIRSPGLGDTAMYLCATSGGIVGAGELFFGEGSRLTVL.